These 2 T cell receptor beta chains came from one sample sequenced in a study of metastatic and nonmetastatic thyroid tumors. With MiXCR, TCRdb called clones anew from the PCR reads. This table has about 22,000 clones, under 30% appearing once. Nobody among the patients had been given any treatment before thyroid surgery. The sample consisted of blood. The receptors were gathered from a male donor with papillary thyroid cancer or a benign thyroid nodule (not recorded which). Some clones in this sample may be carry-over from other donors' samples.

In the case of this clone: A much larger clone differs by one base, so this may be a read error. V and J are TRBV2 and TRBJ2-1; 7 nucleotides line up with TRBD2. Germline V gives CDR1 SNHLY, CDR2 FYNNEI. The CDR3 extends over 14 amino acids. J was trimmed by 12 bases and V by 7 bases; bases with no gene match: 15. CDR3 DNA sequence: TGTGCCAGCAACCTCGAGGGCCGCGGGGGTGGGCAGTTCTTC. This translates into CASNLEGRGGGQFF.

In its sample, this clone was seen many times. The sample has other DNA sequences that encode this CDR3 too. The rearrangement joins TRBV2 to TRBJ1-1; D remains unclear. The CDR3 has 12 amino acids. V lost 6 bases, J lost 12 bases, and 17 bases lay in between. Looked up from germline, CDR1 is SNHLY and CDR2 is FYNNEI. CDR3 DNA sequence: TGTGCCAGCAGGTCGGGCCCGGCGATGACTTTCTTT. This codes for CASRSGPAMTFF.